These 4 T cell receptor beta chains were sequenced from one sample in a study of identical twins. Using its own MiXCR run on the 5' RACE reads, TCRdb lists one record per CDR3 protein. The repertoire has more than 600,000 distinct CDR3 sequences, roughly 18% of them found once; the top ten carry around 14%. The data also belong to a second study, concerning T cells expressing NK-cell markers.

The specimen sequenced was PBMCs. The receptors shown here come from a woman between 18 and 30 years old in good health.

This chain links TRBV20-1 with TRBJ1-2; D is undetermined. This CDR3 region has 11 residues. CDR1 is DFQATT, CDR2 SNEGSKA, per germline (reference sequence). V gave up 6 bases and J gave up 3 bases, with 8 bases separating them. CDR3 bases: TGCAGTGCCGACGGTGACTATGGCTACACCTTC. Translating it yields CSADGDYGYTF.

This chain links TRBV11-3 with TRBJ2-3; TRBD1 matches 9 bases. V gave up 6 bases and J gave up 2 bases; unmatched junction bases: 3. The germline V gene has CDR1 SGHNT and CDR2 YENEEA. The CDR3 is 14 amino acids. CDR3 sequence (DNA): TGTGCCAGCAGACGGGACAGGGACACAGATACGCAGTATTTT. As protein: CASRRDRDTDTQYF.

This chain links TRBV21-1 with TRBJ2-7; no check of the table's D call, TRBD1, against the DNA was made. TRBV21-1 is termed a pseudogene. The CDR3 length is 16 residues. CDR3 loop: CASSKARGTPCPEQYF. The CDR3, as DNA: TGTGCCAGCAGCAAAGCGCGAGGTACACCCTGTCCCGAGCAGTACTTC.

This clonotype was detected only a few times. The gene calls are TRBV20-1 and TRBJ2-7; D possibly matches TRBD1 or TRBD2 (6 bases each). Trimming stripped 4 bases from V and 2 bases from J, with 15 bases between. The CDR3 covers 14 residues. Germline CDR1 and CDR2: DFQATT and SNEGSKA (reference sequence). The CDR3 nucleotides are TGCAGTGCTACCCGGGCAGGGGAGGCCTACGAGCAGTACTTC. Protein: CSATRAGEAYEQYF.